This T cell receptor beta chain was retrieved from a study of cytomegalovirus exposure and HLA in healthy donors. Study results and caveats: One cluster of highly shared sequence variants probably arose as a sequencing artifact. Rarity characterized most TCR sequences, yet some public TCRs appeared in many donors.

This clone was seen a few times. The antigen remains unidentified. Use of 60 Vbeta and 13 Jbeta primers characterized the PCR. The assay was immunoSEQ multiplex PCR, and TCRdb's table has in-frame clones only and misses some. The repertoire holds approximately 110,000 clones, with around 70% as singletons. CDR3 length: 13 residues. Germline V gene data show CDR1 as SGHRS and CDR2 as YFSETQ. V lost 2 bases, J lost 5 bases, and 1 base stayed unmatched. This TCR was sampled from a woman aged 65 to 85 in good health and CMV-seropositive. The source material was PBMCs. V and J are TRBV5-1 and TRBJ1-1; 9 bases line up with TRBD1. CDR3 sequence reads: CASSLQGATEAFF. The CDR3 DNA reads TGCGCCAGCAGCTTACAGGGGGCAACTGAAGCTTTCTTT.